A selection of T cell receptor beta chains follows, all from one sample in a study of beta chain features in type 1 diabetes. Data came from immunoSEQ multiplex PCR; TCRdb stores just in-frame clones and leaves some out. This repertoire shows under 850,000 clones, over 10% found once; its top ten account for 0.02% to 0.025%. Input material: naive CD4+ T cells from blood. The receptor set was obtained from a young man with type 1 diabetes. Both conserved end residues are part of each CDR3. The D gene is left open where the match is weak. The size entry is marked missing in some rows and otherwise reads once, few, many or a size class.

v_call	j_call	clone_size	d_call	cdr3_nt	cdr3_aa
TRBV15	TRBJ2-3	few	NA	TGTGCCACCAGCCACACAGGGTATGATGAAGATACGCAGTATTTT	CATSHTGYDEDTQYF
TRBV6-6	TRBJ1-1	NA	NA	TGTGCCAGCAGTTACCCCGGGGGGAACACTGAAGCTTTCTTT	CASSYPGGNTEAFF
TRBV7-3	TRBJ1-5	NA	NA	TGTGCCAGCAGCCCACAGGGTGGGCAGCCCCAGCATTTT	CASSPQGGQPQHF
TRBV30	TRBJ1-6	few	NA	TGTGCCTGGAGTCCCGGGACCCCTAATTCACCCCTCCACTTT	CAWSPGTPNSPLHF
TRBV30	TRBJ2-6	few	NA	TGTGCCTGCTCGGGGGCCAACGTCCTGACTTTC	CACSGANVLTF
TRBV4-1	TRBJ2-1	few	TRBD2	TGCGCCAGCAGCCAAGTGCCGGGGGGGCCCTACAATGAGCAGTTCTTC	CASSQVPGGPYNEQFF
TRBV7-2	TRBJ2-3	few	NA	TGTGCCAGCAGCCTGCGCGGTGGGGGCACAGATACGCAGTATTTT	CASSLRGGGTDTQYF
TRBV5-1	TRBJ2-7	few	TRBD1	TGCGCCAGCAGCTTGAAATCGGGACAGATTTTTTACGAGCAGTACTTC	CASSLKSGQIFYEQYF
TRBV6-5	TRBJ1-2	NA	NA	TGTGCCAGCAGTTATGACTTAAACTATGGCTACACCTTC	CASSYDLNYGYTF
TRBV6-5	TRBJ2-3	NA	TRBD2	TGTGCCAGCAGACGGACTAGCGGTTTCACAGATACGCAGTATTTT	CASRRTSGFTDTQYF
TRBV5-1	TRBJ2-7	few	NA	TGCGCCAGCAGCTTGGCCACGGAAATCAGCTACGAGCAGTACTTC	CASSLATEISYEQYF
TRBV9	TRBJ1-4	NA	NA	TGTGCCTCCTGTACAGGGACTCTGGATGAAAAACTGTTTTTT	CASCTGTLDEKLFF
TRBV6-9	TRBJ2-2	few	NA	TGTGCCAGCATAGGACAGATACAGCTGTTTTTT	CASIGQIQLFF
TRBV7-2	TRBJ2-3	NA	NA	TGTGCCAGCAGTCCGGGGGGCATAGATACGCAGTATTTT	CASSPGGIDTQYF
TRBV6-5	TRBJ2-6	NA	TRBD1	TGTGCCATCAGTACAGGGGAAGGGGCCAACGTCCTGACTTTC	CAISTGEGANVLTF
TRBV13	TRBJ2-1	NA	TRBD2	TGTGCCAGCAGCTTAGGACTAGCGGGGGGTTCCTACAATGAGCAGTTCTTC	CASSLGLAGGSYNEQFF
TRBV25-1	TRBJ2-1	NA	NA	TGTGCCAGCAGTATTCAGTACGCCGATGAGCAGTTCTTC	CASSIQYADEQFF
TRBV4-1	TRBJ1-1	NA	NA	TGCGCCAGCAGCCAAGGCCCGCTGAGAGGAACCACTGAAGCTTTCTTT	CASSQGPLRGTTEAFF
TRBV14	TRBJ2-7	NA	NA	TGTGCCAGCAGCAGGGCCCCCGCCTCCTACGAGCAGTACTTC	CASSRAPASYEQYF
TRBV6-6	TRBJ1-5	once	NA	TGTGCCAGCAGGGAGACAGGATCCACGCCCCAGCATTTT	CASRETGSTPQHF
TRBV7-9	TRBJ2-3	NA	NA	TGTGCCAGCAGCCTGGGGGCGGTAGATACGCAGTATTTT	CASSLGAVDTQYF
TRBV18	TRBJ2-1	few	TRBD1	TGTGCCAGCTCACCTGGACAGGGTCAATACAATGAGCAGTTCTTC	CASSPGQGQYNEQFF
TRBV29-1	TRBJ2-1	few	TRBD2	TGCAGCGTTGAAGATTTTGGACGGGGGGGAGGTGAGCAGTTCTTC	CSVEDFGRGGGEQFF
TRBV5-1	TRBJ2-7	NA	NA	TGCGCCAGCAGCCGCGAGTTTGGGACGGGGGACTACGAGCAGTACTTC	CASSREFGTGDYEQYF
TRBV5-4	TRBJ2-5	NA	TRBD2	TGTGCCAGCAGCACGAGGACTAGCGGGGGGGAGACCCAGTACTTC	CASSTRTSGGETQYF
TRBV7-2	TRBJ2-5	NA	TRBD2	TGTGCCAGCAGCTTTCTACTAGCGGGGGGGCGAGAGACCCAGTACTTC	CASSFLLAGGRETQYF